These 31 T cell receptor beta chains were all obtained from the same sample, sequenced in a study of blood T cell repertoires in COVID-19. Here immunoSEQ multiplex PCR was the method, and the copy in TCRdb shows in-frame clones only, minus some. This sample has some 45,000 clones, with 70% to 80% found just once. The source material was peripheral blood. Receptor source: a man in his 70s with active or convalescent COVID-19.

J is TRBJ1-2 and V is TRBV7-9, with D tentatively TRBD1 (5 bases). The CDR3 has 11 residues. CDR1 and CDR2 (germline): SEHNR, FQNEAQ (reference sequence). V lost 11 bases and J lost 9, with 16 bases in between. As DNA, the CDR3 is TGTGCCTTAAGTGTGGGGCAGAGCTACACCTTC. It is translated as CALSVGQSYTF.

This chain's CDR3 is CSVLTTNEKLFF. CDR3 nucleotides: TGCAGCGTACTTACAACTAATGAAAAACTGTTTTTT. The V gene is TRBV29-1, the J gene TRBJ1-4; no firm D call. Per germline, CDR1 SQVTM and CDR2 ANQGSEA. Trimming cost V 6 bases and J 0 bases, with 5 bases left between them. CDR3 length equals 12 residues.

The chain recombines TRBV6-5 with TRBJ1-1, with 10 positions matching TRBD1. Germline values: CDR1 MNHEY, CDR2 SVGAGI. V lost 8 bases, J lost 1 base, and 4 bases stayed unmatched. The CDR3 runs 14 residues. CDR3 in amino acids: CASVRQGANTEAFF. In nucleotides, the CDR3 is TGTGCCAGCGTTAGACAGGGGGCGAACACTGAAGCTTTCTTT.

V usage is TRBV7-2 and J usage is TRBJ2-3; 7 nucleotides match TRBD2. Germline lookup yields CDR1 SGHTA and CDR2 FQGNSA. V shed 0 bases and J 3 bases; nucleotides not matched to a gene: 3. The CDR3 runs to 15 residues. The CDR3 coding sequence is TGTGCCAGCAGCTTAGCCCTAGCGGAGACAGATACGCAGTATTTT. This translates into CASSLALAETDTQYF.

The V and J genes are TRBV29-1 and TRBJ2-7; D is perhaps TRBD1 (6 bases). Germline loops: CDR1 SQVTM, CDR2 ANQGSEA. This CDR3 has 17 amino acids. V was trimmed by 2 bases and J by 0 bases, leaving 20 bases between them. The CDR3 spells CSVELEALKGGSYEQYF. The CDR3 nucleotides are TGCAGCGTTGAACTCGAGGCTCTAAAAGGGGGCTCCTACGAGCAGTACTTC.

This chain joins TRBV6-5 and TRBJ1-5; D might be TRBD1 (5 bases). This CDR3 comprises 14 residues. V lost 8 bases and J 5 bases, leaving 16 bases between the germline ends. The germline gives CDR1 MNHEY, CDR2 SVGAGI. As DNA, the CDR3 is TGTGCCAGCGGGGAACAGGAAGGATATCAGCCCCAGCATTTT. Amino acid sequence: CASGEQEGYQPQHF.

The rearrangement joins TRBV28 to TRBJ2-4, with 10 positions matching TRBD2. The CDR3 spans 14 residues. The ends lost 6 bases at V and 7 bases at J; junction bases unmatched: 6. Germline V CDR1 and CDR2: MDHEN, SYDVKM. CDR3 residues: CASSQAGGLNIQYF. In DNA, the CDR3 is TGTGCCAGCAGCCAAGCGGGGGGGCTTAACATTCAGTACTTC.

The gene calls are TRBV7-9 and TRBJ1-6; D is undetermined. Germline V CDR1 and CDR2: SEHNR, FQNEAQ (reference sequence). CDR3 size: 15 residues. Trimming stripped 3 bases from V and 6 bases from J, with 12 bases between. CDR3 loop: CASSFGHRGNSPLHF. In DNA form, the CDR3 reads TGTGCCAGCAGCTTCGGTCACCGGGGTAATTCACCCCTCCACTTT. Full variable domain (outside the CDR3, taken from reference TRBV7-9 and TRBJ1-6): DTGVSQNPRHKITKRGQNVTFRCDPISEHNRLYWYRQTLGQGPEFLTYFQNEAQLEKSRLLSDRFSAERPKGSFSTLEIQRTEQGDSAMYLCASSFGHRGNSPLHFGNGTRLTVT.

Comments on this clone: Mismatch with germline at one junction end may stem from a read error. The chain combines TRBV6-6 with TRBJ1-3, with a tentative D call TRBD1 (5 bases). This CDR3 spans 12 amino acids. The germline CDR1 and CDR2 sequences are MNHNY and SVGAGI (reference sequence). Here the CDR3 reads CASSYSPGGTDF. CDR3 in DNA: TGTGCCAGCAGTTACTCACCCGGGGGAACGGATTTT.

The chain links TRBV2 to TRBJ1-3, with D possibly matching TRBD1 (5 bases). V lost 6 bases and J 3 bases, leaving 9 bases between the germline ends. The CDR3 is 13 residues long. CDR1 and CDR2 from the germline V gene are SNHLY and FYNNEI. The CDR3 DNA sequence: TGTGCCAGCAGGTCCGACAGTGGAAACACCATATATTTT. It encodes CASRSDSGNTIYF.

V usage is TRBV12-5 and J usage is TRBJ1-6; D unclear. The CDR3 has 13 amino acids. The V end lost 6 bases, the J end lost 10 bases, and 13 bases lay between the germline ends. The germline CDR1 and CDR2 sequences are LGHNT and FRNRAP. The CDR3 region has the DNA TGTGCTAGTGGCCTAGAGGGAGGATCACCCCTCCACTTT. Translated: CASGLEGGSPLHF.

The gene calls are TRBV7-2 and TRBJ2-7, with TRBD2 matching over 8 bases. V gave up 3 bases and J gave up 7 bases; unmatched junction bases: 5. CDR1 is SGHTA, CDR2 FQGNSA, per germline. CDR3 length: 13 amino acids. CDR3 nucleotide sequence: TGTGCCAGCAGCTTTGCCGGGGGGGTTGAGCAGTACTTC. Translated: CASSFAGGVEQYF.

This clone was seen a few times. The chain links TRBV24-1 to TRBJ1-4; no reliable D call. CDR1 is KGHDR, CDR2 SFDVKD, per germline. With 3 bases removed from V and 7 bases from J, the gap between germline ends came to 2 bases. This CDR3 region has 11 residues. The CDR3 protein is CATSDREKLFF. Written as DNA, the CDR3 is TGTGCCACCAGTGATCGTGAAAAACTGTTTTTT.

The rearrangement joins TRBV6-5 to TRBJ2-1; 10 bases are a match to TRBD2. The germline CDR1 and CDR2 sequences are MNHEY and SVGAGI. V shed 1 base and J 8 bases; nucleotides not matched to a gene: 5. This CDR3 has 15 amino acids. The CDR3 loop is CASSYLAGGQHEQFF. The CDR3 bases are TGTGCCAGCAGTTACTTAGCGGGGGGACAGCATGAGCAGTTCTTC.

The V gene is TRBV19, the J gene TRBJ1-6; no definite D call. This CDR3 region has 14 residues. CDR1 and CDR2 (germline): LNHDA, SQIVND (reference sequence). Trimming removed 3 bases at V and 7 bases at J, with 10 bases between. CDR3 DNA: TGTGCCAGTAGTATGAGGCGGTCCAATTCACCCCTCCACTTT. It specifies CASSMRRSNSPLHF.

The rearrangement links TRBV19 to TRBJ2-1; 10 nucleotides match TRBD1. The junction had 7 bases not matched to a gene; V was cut back by 7 bases and J by 1 base. This CDR3 has 16 amino acids. Looked up from germline, CDR1 is LNHDA and CDR2 is SQIVND (reference sequence). The CDR3 sequence is CASTMTGGYSYNEQFF. CDR3 DNA: TGTGCCAGTACCATGACAGGGGGCTATTCCTACAATGAGCAGTTCTTC. The variable domain in full, completed from reference TRBV19 and TRBJ2-1, reads DGGITQSPKYLFRKEGQNVTLSCEQNLNHDAMYWYRQDPGQGLRLIYYSQIVNDFQKGDIAEGYSVSREKKESFPLTVTSAQKNPTAFYLCASTMTGGYSYNEQFFGPGTRLTVL.

The J gene is TRBJ2-5, the V gene TRBV9, with 8 bases lining up with TRBD1. V was pared by 3 bases and J by 4 bases, with 8 bases of the junction left unmatched. This CDR3 is 15 amino acids long. CDR1 and CDR2 from the germline V gene are SGDLS and YYNGEE. The CDR3 DNA follows: TGTGCCAGCAGCGGCCGACAGGGGATAGGAGAGACCCAGTACTTC. Its translation is CASSGRQGIGETQYF.

V gene TRBV5-1 combines with J gene TRBJ2-2, with a weak D call TRBD2 (6 bases). V was clipped by 4 bases and J by 6 bases, with 10 bases between them. The CDR3 spans 13 residues. Germline V gives CDR1 SGHRS, CDR2 YFSETQ. This CDR3 is CASSQLAAGELFF. The CDR3 DNA reads as TGCGCCAGCAGCCAATTAGCGGCCGGGGAGCTGTTTTTT.

The rearrangement links TRBV18 to TRBJ2-7; D is unresolved. The CDR3 contains 14 residues. Trimming left V 1 base short and J 0 bases short, with 7 bases between. The germline V gene has CDR1 KGHSH and CDR2 LQKENI. The CDR3 reads CASSPLHSSYEQYF. The CDR3 coding sequence is TGTGCCAGCTCACCACTTCACAGCTCCTACGAGCAGTACTTC.

In nucleotides, the CDR3 is TGTGCCAGCAGTCTAGACAGGGGTCAGACCCAGTACTTC. The encoded protein is CASSLDRGQTQYF. The chain links TRBV6-5 to TRBJ2-5, with 8 bases lining up with TRBD1. Germline V gene lookup returns CDR1 MNHEY and CDR2 SVGAGI. This CDR3 region has 13 residues. Trimming cost V 5 bases and J 6 bases; bases outside gene matches: 5.

This chain connects TRBV27 to TRBJ1-6; no firm D call. CDR3 length equals 13 residues. The V gene lost 4 bases and the J gene lost 1 base, with 2 bases spanning the gap. The V gene's germline CDR1 is MNHEY and CDR2 SMNVEV (reference sequence). In DNA form, the CDR3 reads TGTGCCAGCAGTTCATCCTATAATTCACCCCTCCACTTT. Its protein product is CASSSSYNSPLHF.

The chain uses TRBV30 and TRBJ1-5; D remains ambiguous. Deletions cut 2 bases from V and 3 bases from J, with 8 bases between. Per the germline V gene, CDR1 is GTSNPN and CDR2 is SVGIG (reference sequence). The CDR3 contains 13 residues. The CDR3 DNA reads TGTGCCTGGAGTACCATAGCCAATCAGCCCCAGCATTTT. Translated: CAWSTIANQPQHF. Filled out from reference TRBV30 and TRBJ1-5, the complete variable domain reads SQTIHQWPATLVQPVGSPLSLECTVEGTSNPNLYWYRQAAGRGLQLLFYSVGIGQISSEVPQNLSASRPQDRQFILSSKKLLLSDSGFYLCAWSTIANQPQHFGDGTRLSIL.

The chain employs TRBV5-5 and TRBJ2-7, with 12 bases that match TRBD1. The germline V gene has CDR1 SGHKS and CDR2 YYEKEE (reference sequence). J gave up 6 bases and V 5 bases, and 12 bases lay outside the gene matches. The CDR3 totals 16 residues. The CDR3 sequence is CASRSHSGTGGTEQYF. The DNA of the CDR3 is TGTGCCAGCAGAAGCCACTCCGGGACAGGGGGCACCGAGCAGTACTTC.

The J gene is TRBJ2-2, the V gene TRBV28, with 7 bases that match TRBD1. V trimming: 6 bases; J trimming: 6 bases; junction bases outside the gene matches: 10. CDR1 is MDHEN and CDR2 is SYDVKM in the germline V gene. The CDR3 sequence is 15 residues long. The CDR3 reads CASRIPGQSSGELFF. The CDR3 DNA follows: TGTGCCAGCAGAATTCCGGGACAGAGTTCCGGGGAGCTGTTTTTT.

J is TRBJ2-5 and V is TRBV2; TRBD1 matches at 9 bases. The CDR3 is 14 residues long. J gave up 5 bases and V 5 bases, and 6 bases lay outside the gene matches. Germline V CDR1 and CDR2: SNHLY, FYNNEI. The chain's CDR3 is CASSTGGFGETQYF. Here the CDR3 DNA reads TGTGCCAGCAGTACAGGGGGCTTTGGGGAGACCCAGTACTTC.

This clone was detected only a few times. CDR3 coding DNA: TGTGCCAGCAGCTTGGATTGGACATCGGAGACCCAGTACTTC. This gives the protein CASSLDWTSETQYF. The chain links TRBV5-5 to TRBJ2-5, with D perhaps matching TRBD1 (5 bases). The germline V and J ends were trimmed by 0 bases and 5 bases, with 11 bases remaining between them. CDR3 length equals 14 residues. From germline, CDR1 is SGHKS and CDR2 YYEKEE (reference sequence).

CDR3 loop: CASSWSGGGYNEQFF. As DNA, the CDR3 is TGCGCCAGCAGCTGGAGTGGCGGGGGTTACAATGAGCAGTTCTTC. The V gene is TRBV5-1, the J gene TRBJ2-1, with 7 bases fitting TRBD2. The CDR3 has 15 amino acids. The germline V gene encodes CDR1 SGHRS and CDR2 YFSETQ. With 3 bases clipped from V and 4 bases from J, the junction kept 7 bases outside the gene matches.

The chain recombines TRBV29-1 with TRBJ2-2; tentative D call: TRBD1 (6 bases). CDR1 and CDR2 from the germline V gene are SQVTM and ANQGSEA. The CDR3 contains 12 residues. V was cut by 4 bases and J by 7 bases, with 10 bases left in between. CDR3 bases: TGCAGCGTTGCAGGGGCTGGCGGGGAGCTGTTTTTT. It encodes CSVAGAGGELFF.

In DNA form, the CDR3 reads TGTGCCAGCAGCACCGGGACAGGGGGCTGGGATACGCAGTATTTT. Translated: CASSTGTGGWDTQYF. V usage is TRBV5-4 and J usage is TRBJ2-3; 12 nucleotides line up with TRBD1. CDR1 SGHNT and CDR2 YYREEE come from the germline V gene (reference sequence). CDR3 length: 15 residues. The J segment lost 6 bases and the V segment lost 4 bases, leaving 6 bases of the junction unmatched. The full variable domain, completed using reference TRBV5-4 and TRBJ2-3, is ETGVTQSPTHLIKTRGQQVTLRCSSQSGHNTVSWYQQALGQGPQFIFQYYREEENGRGNFPPRFSGLQFPNYSSELNVNALELDDSALYLCASSTGTGGWDTQYFGPGTRLTVL.

V and J are TRBV5-1 and TRBJ2-2; TRBD2 is a possible D gene (6 bases). CDR3 size: 15 residues. From germline, CDR1 is SGHRS and CDR2 YFSETQ. Between the trimmed V and J ends, which lost 1 base and 3 bases, there was a span of 10 bases. CDR3 DNA sequence: TGCGCCAGCAGCTTGAGCGGGCCCGACACCGGGGAGCTGTTTTTT. Its translation: CASSLSGPDTGELFF.

The J gene is TRBJ2-7, the V gene TRBV18, with unresolved D. Trimming left V 6 bases short and J 1 base short, with 7 bases between. This CDR3 is 12 amino acids long. Germline-derived CDR1 and CDR2 are KGHSH and LQKENI. The CDR3 DNA reads as TGTGCCAGCTCGGTTCAGTCCTACGAGCAGTACTTC. It encodes CASSVQSYEQYF.